The 20 T cell receptor beta chains below were found in one sample sequenced in a study of OX40 agonist ivuxolimab in advanced cancers. Sequenced by immunoSEQ multiplex PCR; TCRdb stores in-frame clones only, minus some. Altogether about 60,000 clones are present, around nine tenths being singletons, with the ten largest covering just under 7%. The sample in question was CD4+ or CD8+ T cells sorted from blood, obtained in a trial of the OX40 agonist ivuxolimab. These receptors came from an adult with an advanced solid tumor such as melanoma, head and neck, liver or kidney cancer.

This clone was recorded only once. This chain joins TRBV28 and TRBJ2-7, with 7 positions matching TRBD2. The CDR3 has 15 amino acids. Germline V gene data show CDR1 as MDHEN and CDR2 as SYDVKM. Trimming removed 5 bases from V and 2 bases from J; junction bases left unmatched: 9. The CDR3: CASSPSWGGAYEQYF. For the CDR3, the DNA is TGTGCCAGCAGTCCCTCGTGGGGGGGAGCCTACGAGCAGTACTTC.

The J gene is TRBJ2-1, the V gene TRBV18; TRBD1 matches 7 bases. V lost 0 bases and J lost 7; bases outside the gene matches: 3. Germline CDR1 reads KGHSH; CDR2 reads LQKENI. This CDR3 contains 14 residues. The CDR3 sequence: CASSPPTGANEQFF. The CDR3 nucleotides are TGTGCCAGCTCACCACCAACAGGGGCGAATGAGCAGTTCTTC. Looking up the rest from reference TRBV18 and TRBJ2-1 gives the full variable domain: NAGVMQNPRHLVRRRGQEARLRCSPMKGHSHVYWYRQLPEEGLKFMVYLQKENIIDESGMPKERFSAEFPKEGPSILRIQQVVRGDSAAYFCASSPPTGANEQFFGPGTRLTVL.

This clone has a single count. The chain combines TRBV5-1 with TRBJ2-1; 8 positions agree with TRBD2. The germline CDR1 and CDR2 sequences are SGHRS and YFSETQ. The CDR3 contains 14 residues. V lost 2 bases to trimming and J lost 7 bases; unmatched junction nucleotides: 5. In DNA, the CDR3 is TGCGCCAGCAGCTTAACGGGAGGGGGGAATGAGCAGTTCTTC. It translates to CASSLTGGGNEQFF.

V is TRBV14 and J is TRBJ2-7; TRBD1 might be the D (5 bases). CDR1 is SGHDN, CDR2 FVKESK, per germline. This CDR3 contains 14 residues. Trimming cost V 4 bases and J 1 base, with 11 bases left between them. The CDR3 nucleotides read TGTGCCAGCAGCCTTGGTTACAGGTCCTACGAGCAGTACTTC. It codes for CASSLGYRSYEQYF.

The chain has TRBV7-8 and TRBJ1-4, with 7 bases lining up with TRBD1. The J segment lost 8 bases and the V segment lost 5 bases, leaving 5 bases of the junction unmatched. The V gene's germline CDR1 is SGHVS and CDR2 FQNEAQ. The CDR3 length is 13 residues. The CDR3 DNA follows: TGTGCCAGCAGCCCGACAGGGTTCGAAAAACTGTTTTTT. This codes for CASSPTGFEKLFF.

The chain links TRBV29-1 to TRBJ2-7; 13 nucleotides align to TRBD2. Unmatched junction bases numbered 11, after V lost 6 bases and J lost 0 bases. The CDR3 runs 17 residues. Germline V CDR1 and CDR2: SQVTM, ANQGSEA. The CDR3 protein is CSVAGTSGITSSYEQYF. CDR3 DNA: TGCAGCGTGGCCGGGACTAGCGGGATTACGAGCTCCTACGAGCAGTACTTC.

This chain uses TRBV5-1 with TRBJ2-5; the match to TRBD1 covers 12 bases. Losses at the gene ends were 4 bases for V and 5 bases for J; bases not matched to a gene: 6. Germline V gene lookup returns CDR1 SGHRS and CDR2 YFSETQ. The CDR3 is 15 amino acids. The CDR3 loop is CASSRGDRGRETQYF. CDR3 DNA sequence: TGCGCCAGCAGCAGAGGGGACAGGGGGCGGGAGACCCAGTACTTC.

The CDR3 bases are TGTGCCAGCTGGGGCCCAGATACGCAGTATTTT. As protein: CASWGPDTQYF. The V gene is TRBV28, the J gene TRBJ2-3; a weak D match, TRBD1 (5 bases). Trimming shortened V by 8 bases and J by 4 bases, and 7 bases separated the two germline ends. CDR1 and CDR2 (germline): MDHEN, SYDVKM. The CDR3 loop spans 11 amino acids. The complete variable domain, with remaining parts taken from reference TRBV28 and TRBJ2-3, reads DVKVTQSSRYLVKRTGEKVFLECVQDMDHENMFWYRQDPGLGLRLIYFSYDVKMKEKGDIPEGYSVSREKKERFSLILESASTNQTSMYLCASWGPDTQYFGPGTRLTVL.

The chain has TRBV4-1 and TRBJ2-1, with 7 bases fitting TRBD2. The CDR3 runs 16 residues. Germline trimming cut 0 bases from V and 3 bases from J; bases unmatched to any gene: 5. The germline V gene has CDR1 MGHRA and CDR2 YSYEKL. The CDR3 nucleotides are TGCGCCAGCAGCCAAGAGAGTGGGAGGGTCTACAATGAGCAGTTCTTC. As protein: CASSQESGRVYNEQFF.

The V gene is TRBV7-8, the J gene TRBJ1-2; D may be TRBD1 (6 bases). The CDR3 runs to 16 residues. The germline V and J ends were trimmed by 7 bases and 4 bases, with 22 bases remaining between them. The germline gives CDR1 SGHVS, CDR2 FQNEAQ. CDR3 sequence (DNA): TGTGCCAGCACCGAGAGAGGGCAGGGAGGGGGCTATGGCTACACCTTC. It encodes CASTERGQGGGYGYTF. The full variable domain, in which reference TRBV7-8 and TRBJ1-2 provide the parts outside the CDR3, is GAGVSQSPRYKVAKRGQDVALRCDPISGHVSLFWYQQALGQGPEFLTYFQNEAQLDKSGLPSDRFFAERPEGSVSTLKIQRTQQEDSAVYLCASTERGQGGGYGYTFGSGTRLTVV.

The gene calls are TRBV28 and TRBJ2-1; D perhaps matches TRBD2 (6 bases). V lost 6 bases to trimming and J lost 8 bases, with 17 bases between them. Germline values: CDR1 MDHEN, CDR2 SYDVKM. This CDR3 is built from 14 residues. The CDR3 reads CASSPGGEEDEQFF. For the CDR3, the DNA is TGTGCCAGCAGCCCCGGAGGGGAAGAGGATGAGCAGTTCTTC.

This clone was seen a handful of times. This chain connects TRBV7-8 to TRBJ1-5; 8 nucleotides agree with TRBD1. CDR1 is SGHVS, CDR2 FQNEAQ, per germline. V lost 0 bases and J lost 1; bases outside the gene matches: 2. CDR3 size: 16 residues. Here the CDR3 DNA reads TGTGCCAGCAGCTTAGCTAGGGACAGGAGCAATCAGCCCCAGCATTTT. It yields the protein CASSLARDRSNQPQHF.

The chain carries TRBV28 and TRBJ1-2; TRBD1 agrees at 8 bases. Germline CDR1 is MDHEN and CDR2 is SYDVKM. J was trimmed by 0 bases and V by 5 bases; bases with no gene match: 14. The CDR3 consists of 18 residues. CDR3 sequence reads: CASSPGGQGNAANYGYTF. CDR3 nucleotide sequence: TGTGCCAGCAGTCCGGGTGGACAGGGTAATGCAGCTAACTATGGCTACACCTTC.

The chain carries TRBV12-5 and TRBJ1-1; D might be TRBD1 (5 bases). Germline CDR1 LGHNT, CDR2 FRNRAP. This CDR3 region has 14 residues. The germline V and J ends were trimmed by 1 base and 5 bases, with 11 bases remaining between them. The CDR3 DNA follows: TGTGCTAGTGGTTTGGGGGCAGGGAATACTGAAGCTTTCTTT. This gives the protein CASGLGAGNTEAFF.

This sequence joins TRBV6-1 and TRBJ2-1; 8 bases map to TRBD1. After removal of 7 bases from V and 6 bases from J, the junction contained 11 bases not matched to a gene. The CDR3 totals 15 residues. Germline lookup yields CDR1 MNHNS and CDR2 SASEGT. CDR3 amino acids: CASTYQGARGNEQFF. The CDR3 DNA is TGTGCCAGCACCTATCAGGGGGCGCGAGGCAATGAGCAGTTCTTC.

The genes are TRBV2 and TRBJ2-5, with TRBD1 matching over 12 bases. Germline lookup yields CDR1 SNHLY and CDR2 FYNNEI. With V trimmed by 4 bases and J by 4 bases, 7 bases remained unmatched. The CDR3 loop spans 16 amino acids. The CDR3 loop is CASSGPGQGARETQYF. CDR3 bases: TGTGCCAGCAGTGGACCGGGACAGGGGGCCCGAGAGACCCAGTACTTC. The variable domain in full, completed from reference TRBV2 and TRBJ2-5, reads EPEVTQTPSHQVTQMGQEVILRCVPISNHLYFYWYRQILGQKVEFLVSFYNNEISEKSEIFDDQFSVERPDGSNFTLKIRSTKLEDSAMYFCASSGPGQGARETQYFGPGTRLLVL.

V gene TRBV5-1 combines with J gene TRBJ2-5; tentative D call: TRBD1 (5 bases). CDR1 SGHRS and CDR2 YFSETQ come from the germline V gene. This CDR3 contains 14 residues. V lost 0 bases to trimming and J lost 5 bases, with 11 bases between them. The CDR3 DNA is TGCGCCAGCAGCTTGGCTCAGAAGGGGGAGACCCAGTACTTC. Translated: CASSLAQKGETQYF.

V gene TRBV11-2 combines with J gene TRBJ1-2; 11 nucleotides align to TRBD1. From germline, CDR1 is SGHAT and CDR2 FQNNGV. Unmatched junction bases numbered 10, after V lost 1 base and J lost 3 bases. The CDR3 is made up of 18 amino acids. The CDR3 here is CASSLVFSWGQGDYGYTF. The CDR3 DNA follows: TGTGCCAGCAGCTTAGTCTTCTCCTGGGGACAGGGGGACTATGGCTACACCTTC.

Here the CDR3 DNA reads TGTGCCAGCAGCTTAGCCTACGGGTCCTACAATGAGCAGTTCTTC. Encoded protein: CASSLAYGSYNEQFF. This rearrangement joins TRBV7-3 to TRBJ2-1, with unresolved D. V was pared by 2 bases and J by 1 base, with 9 bases between. Germline V lookup: CDR1 SGHTA, CDR2 FQGTGA. This CDR3 comprises 15 residues.

V and J are TRBV27 and TRBJ2-1; D uncertain. Germline assignment: CDR1 MNHEY and CDR2 SMNVEV (reference sequence). CDR3 size: 16 residues. The V gene lost 3 bases and the J gene lost 1 base, with 13 bases spanning the gap. The CDR3 spells CASSFDMGGSYNEQFF. The CDR3 DNA reads as TGTGCCAGCAGTTTTGATATGGGTGGGTCCTACAATGAGCAGTTCTTC.